The 18 T cell receptor beta chains reported below all come from one sample, sequenced in a study of immune cell composition in non-small cell lung cancer. TCRdb keeps only in-frame clones here, not all; method: immunoSEQ multiplex PCR. The table records 8,000 or so clones, under 80% of them present only once. The material sequenced was lung tumor tissue. Receptor source: a human donor with non-small cell lung cancer.

The chain recombines TRBV5-4 with TRBJ1-1; TRBD1 might be the D (5 bases). This CDR3 spans 13 amino acids. Germline lookup yields CDR1 SGHNT and CDR2 YYREEE (reference sequence). V lost 4 bases and J 5 bases, leaving 12 bases between the germline ends. The CDR3 reads CASSRGGGTEAFF. The CDR3, as DNA: TGTGCCAGCAGCCGCGGGGGAGGGACTGAAGCTTTCTTT.

The V call is TRBV18, the J call TRBJ2-5; D gene unclear. Germline CDR1 KGHSH, CDR2 LQKENI. The CDR3 has 15 residues. V lost 3 bases, J lost 2 bases, and 13 bases lay in between. This CDR3 is CASSPGMFRQETQYF. The CDR3 DNA reads as TGTGCCAGCTCACCGGGGATGTTCAGGCAAGAGACCCAGTACTTC.

The chain couples TRBV5-3 to TRBJ2-2; no reliable D call. Being an ORF, TRBV5-3 has a function that is uncertain. Trimming cost V 8 bases and J 1 base, with 15 bases left between them. This CDR3 has 15 amino acids. CDR3 loop: CASSTSRQNTGELFF. DNA of the CDR3: TGTGCCAGCAGCACCTCCAGGCAGAACACCGGGGAGCTGTTTTTT.

The V gene is TRBV5-6, the J gene TRBJ1-2; D unresolved. In germline, CDR1 is SGHDT, CDR2 YYEEEE. The CDR3 is 16 residues long. Trimming removed 4 bases from V and 4 bases from J, with 20 bases in between. For the CDR3, the DNA is TGTGCCAGCAGCGTCTCCCCGAAGTTGAGTCCCTATGGCTACACCTTC. Translated, it gives CASSVSPKLSPYGYTF.

The V call is TRBV7-9, the J call TRBJ2-5, with a tentative D call TRBD1 (6 bases). The V and J ends lost 11 bases and 1 base respectively, with 17 bases between them. The CDR3 is 14 residues long. CDR1 is SEHNR and CDR2 is FQNEAQ in the germline V gene (reference sequence). The CDR3 protein is CAGTREGGQETQYF. The CDR3 DNA sequence: TGTGCCGGAACCAGGGAAGGGGGCCAAGAGACCCAGTACTTC.

This chain uses TRBV7-2 with TRBJ2-1; 9 nucleotides agree with TRBD2. The CDR3 is 14 amino acids. In germline, CDR1 is SGHTA, CDR2 FQGNSA. Losses at the gene ends were 6 bases for V and 5 bases for J; bases not matched to a gene: 5. For the CDR3, the DNA is TGTGCCAGCAGTCGACTAGCGGTAAACAATGAGCAGTTCTTC. Translating it yields CASSRLAVNNEQFF.

The rearrangement joins TRBV27 to TRBJ2-5; no clear D. The CDR3 totals 13 residues. Germline CDR1 and CDR2: MNHEY and SMNVEV (reference sequence). V lost 2 bases and J lost 3, with 7 bases in between. The CDR3 spells CASSLVRKETQYF. For the CDR3, the DNA is TGTGCCAGCAGTTTAGTCAGGAAAGAGACCCAGTACTTC.

Remarks on this clone: The junction departs from the called germline gene at one end, perhaps through a read error. This rearrangement joins TRBV7-2 to TRBJ2-7, with D tentatively TRBD1 (5 bases). The CDR3 contains 15 residues. Per germline, CDR1 SGHTA and CDR2 FQGNSA. CDR3 coding DNA: TGCGCCAGCAGCCAAGATCTTGAGACAGCCTACGAGCAGTACTTC. Its translation: CASSQDLETAYEQYF.

This chain joins TRBV7-8 and TRBJ2-4, with D perhaps matching TRBD1 (5 bases). The ends were cut back, 1 base at V and 12 bases at J, with 13 bases in the middle. The CDR3 has 13 residues. In germline, CDR1 is SGHVS, CDR2 FQNEAQ. CDR3 sequence reads: CASSLEAGIPQYF. The CDR3 DNA reads as TGTGCCAGCAGCTTAGAGGCAGGGATACCTCAGTACTTC.

The chain couples TRBV7-3 to TRBJ2-3; 11 bases fit TRBD2. The CDR3 is 15 amino acids. V shed 5 bases and J 2 bases; nucleotides not matched to a gene: 3. Germline lookup yields CDR1 SGHTA and CDR2 FQGTGA. DNA of the CDR3: TGTGCCAGCAGCGTGACTAGCGGGAACACAGATACGCAGTATTTT. Translation gives CASSVTSGNTDTQYF.

This clone was found once. The J gene is TRBJ1-6, the V gene TRBV5-5; the D gene is possibly TRBD1 (6 bases). V shed 2 bases and J shed 10 bases, with 16 bases lying between them. Germline loops: CDR1 SGHKS, CDR2 YYEKEE (reference sequence). There are 15 residues in the CDR3. The CDR3 region is CASSLEAQGGSPLHF. The CDR3, as DNA: TGTGCCAGCAGCTTAGAGGCACAGGGAGGATCACCCCTCCACTTT.

As to this clone: Given the absence of the conserved phenylalanine or tryptophan at the CDR3 end, a read error is likely. The V gene is TRBV10-2, the J gene TRBJ1-5; 7 bases line up with TRBD1. Trimming at V came to 6 bases and at J to 4 bases, leaving 9 bases not matched to a gene. From germline, CDR1 is WSHSY and CDR2 SAAADI. The CDR3 is made up of 15 amino acids. The CDR3 reads CASRTSGTANQPQHL. In nucleotides, the CDR3 is TGCGCCAGCAGGACTTCCGGGACAGCTAATCAGCCCCAGCATCTT.

This sequence joins TRBV6-5 and TRBJ1-4; TRBD1 agrees at 11 bases. The CDR3 covers 15 residues. V shed 6 bases, J shed 7 bases, and the junction held 7 bases outside the gene matches. Germline V CDR1 and CDR2: MNHEY, SVGAGI. The CDR3 bases are TGTGCCAGCAGCCCCGGGACAGGGGGACCTGAAAAACTGTTTTTT. The encoded protein is CASSPGTGGPEKLFF.

The genes are TRBV9 and TRBJ2-3; TRBD2 agrees at 12 bases. This CDR3 comprises 16 residues. CDR1 is SGDLS, CDR2 YYNGEE, per germline. Germline trimming cut 4 bases from V and 4 bases from J; bases unmatched to any gene: 7. The CDR3, as DNA: TGTGCCAGCAGCACGGCTAGCGGGGGGGTAGCAGATACGCAGTATTTT. This sequence encodes CASSTASGGVADTQYF. The variable domain in full, with the rest retrieved from reference TRBV9 and TRBJ2-3, is DSGVTQTPKHLITATGQRVTLRCSPRSGDLSVYWYQQSLDQGLQFLIQYYNGEERAKGNILERFSAQQFPDLHSELNLSSLELGDSALYFCASSTASGGVADTQYFGPGTRLTVL.

This chain uses TRBV7-9 with TRBJ1-2; no reliable D call. V was shortened by 2 bases and J by 0 bases, with 13 bases between the two germline ends. Germline loops: CDR1 SEHNR, CDR2 FQNEAQ (reference sequence). The CDR3 contains 16 residues. CDR3 nucleotides: TGTGCCAGCAGCTTAATTGCTCAAACAGCTAACTATGGCTACACCTTC. As protein: CASSLIAQTANYGYTF. Full variable domain (rest looked up from reference TRBV7-9 and TRBJ1-2): DTGVSQNPRHKITKRGQNVTFRCDPISEHNRLYWYRQTLGQGPEFLTYFQNEAQLEKSRLLSDRFSAERPKGSFSTLEIQRTEQGDSAMYLCASSLIAQTANYGYTFGSGTRLTVV.

The rearrangement links TRBV7-2 to TRBJ2-2; TRBD1 might be the D (5 bases). The CDR3 length is 15 residues. V lost 6 bases to trimming and J lost 1 base, with 12 bases between them. The germline CDR1 and CDR2 sequences are SGHTA and FQGNSA. CDR3 coding DNA: TGTGCCAGCAGACATCCCCAGGGGAACACCGGGGAGCTGTTTTTT. It codes for CASRHPQGNTGELFF.

By sample fraction, this clone is large. The chain carries TRBV5-8 and TRBJ1-5, with TRBD1 matching 8 bases. CDR3 size: 14 residues. Germline CDR1 reads SGHTS; CDR2 reads YDEGEE. Unmatched junction bases numbered 3, after V lost 4 bases and J lost 3 bases. CDR3 region: CASSRQGNNQPQHF. The CDR3 DNA reads TGTGCCAGCAGCCGACAGGGGAACAATCAGCCCCAGCATTTT.

The CDR3 coding sequence is TGTGCCAGCAGCCCCCTCTACGAGCAGTACTTC. This encodes CASSPLYEQYF. V and J are TRBV5-5 and TRBJ2-7; D uncertain. The germline CDR1 and CDR2 sequences are SGHKS and YYEKEE (reference sequence). This CDR3 is built from 11 residues. Trimming removed 4 bases at V and 3 bases at J, with 5 bases between.